This T cell receptor beta chain was obtained from a study of CD8 T cells in ankylosing spondylitis. Study-wide points: Clones tied to disease were said to be significantly enriched in matched ankylosing spondylitis synovial fluid. Seven to nine highly homologous variants made up a TCR beta motif that seemed to typify ankylosing spondylitis blood.

This clonotype showed up many times. Its antigen remains unidentified. TCRdb redid the calling of the 5' RACE reads with MiXCR, one entry per CDR3 protein. Seen here are 250,000 or so distinct CDR3 sequences, roughly a tenth observed once, and the top ten hold 2% to 3%. There are 15 residues in the CDR3. The ends lost 2 bases at V and 4 bases at J; junction bases unmatched: 7. Per the germline V gene, CDR1 is GTSNPN and CDR2 is SVGIG (reference sequence). The clonotype was recovered from a male donor with ankylosing spondylitis or in good health (not recorded which). The sequenced sample consisted of blood, either unsorted or a sorted T cell fraction (not recorded which). The chain has TRBV30 and TRBJ2-1, with 8 bases fitting TRBD2. CDR3 coding DNA: TGTGCCTGGAGTAAGGGACTAGGTCTTTACAATGAGCAGTTCTTC. This encodes CAWSKGLGLYNEQFF.